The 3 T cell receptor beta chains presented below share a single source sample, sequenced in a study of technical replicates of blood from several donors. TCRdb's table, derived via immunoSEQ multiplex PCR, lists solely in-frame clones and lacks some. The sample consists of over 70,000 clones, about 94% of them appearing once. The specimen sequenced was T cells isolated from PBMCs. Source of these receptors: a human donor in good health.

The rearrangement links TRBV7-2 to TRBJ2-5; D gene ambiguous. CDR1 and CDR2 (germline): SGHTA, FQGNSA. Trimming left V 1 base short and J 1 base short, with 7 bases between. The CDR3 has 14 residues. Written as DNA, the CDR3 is TGTGCCAGCAGCTTAGGTGCAGGCCAAGAGACCCAGTACTTC. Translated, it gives CASSLGAGQETQYF.

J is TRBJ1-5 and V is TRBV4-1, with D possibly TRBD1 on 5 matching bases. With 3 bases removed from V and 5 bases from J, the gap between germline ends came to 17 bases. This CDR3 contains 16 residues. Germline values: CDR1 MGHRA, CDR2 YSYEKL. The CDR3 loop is CASSQVLWTNHQPQHF. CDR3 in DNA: TGCGCCAGCAGCCAGGTATTATGGACAAATCATCAGCCCCAGCATTTT.

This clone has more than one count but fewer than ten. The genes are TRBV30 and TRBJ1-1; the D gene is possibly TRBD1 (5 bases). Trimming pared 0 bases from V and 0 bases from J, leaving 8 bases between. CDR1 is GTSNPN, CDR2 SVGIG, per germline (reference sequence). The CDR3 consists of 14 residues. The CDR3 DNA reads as TGTGCCTGGAGTGTATGGACACTGAACACTGAAGCTTTCTTT. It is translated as CAWSVWTLNTEAFF.